Below are 30 T cell receptor beta chains sequenced from a single sample in a study of T cell changes during pregnancy in multiple sclerosis. Profiling relied on immunoSEQ multiplex PCR, and the TCRdb table lists in-frame clones only, not all of them. The table includes some 70,000 clones, just over 90% detected once. The sample consisted of peripheral blood, taken in the third trimester of pregnancy. The receptor source for this set is a female donor with multiple sclerosis, enrolled in a pregnancy study.

The chain is built from TRBV14 and TRBJ2-1, with a tentative D call TRBD1 (5 bases). The V and J ends lost 1 base and 7 bases respectively, with 14 bases between them. CDR1 SGHDN and CDR2 FVKESK come from the germline V gene. The CDR3 totals 15 residues. The CDR3 region has the DNA TGTGCCAGCAGCCAAGCATCAGTAGGGGATAATGAGCAGTTCTTC. Amino acid sequence: CASSQASVGDNEQFF.

The chain uses TRBV7-9 and TRBJ1-2, with D hard to call. The V gene lost 5 bases and the J gene lost 4 bases, with 14 bases spanning the gap. The CDR3 is 14 residues long. Germline V gene sequence: CDR1 SEHNR, CDR2 FQNEAQ (reference sequence). The CDR3 loop reads CASSPGGEGYGYTF. Written as DNA, the CDR3 is TGTGCCAGCAGCCCTGGCGGGGAGGGCTATGGCTACACCTTC.

The genes are TRBV11-2 and TRBJ2-1; D may be TRBD2 (6 bases). The CDR3 is made up of 12 amino acids. Trimming took off 5 bases at V and 10 bases at J, with 12 bases between the two ends. Per the germline V gene, CDR1 is SGHAT and CDR2 is FQNNGV. In DNA, the CDR3 is TGTGCCAGCAGCCGGGAGACTCAGGAGCAGTTCTTC. Translation gives CASSRETQEQFF.

V gene TRBV5-1 combines with J gene TRBJ2-7, with a weak D call TRBD1 (5 bases). Germline lookup yields CDR1 SGHRS and CDR2 YFSETQ. V lost 0 bases to trimming and J lost 4 bases, with 5 bases between them. This CDR3 has 12 residues. The CDR3 is CASSLDRYEQYF. In DNA, the CDR3 is TGCGCCAGCAGCTTGGACAGGTACGAGCAGTACTTC.

The V gene is TRBV6-1, the J gene TRBJ1-1; 8 bases agree with TRBD1. Trimming took 7 bases from V and 4 from J; bases not matched to a gene: 11. Germline CDR1 reads MNHNS; CDR2 reads SASEGT. This CDR3 is built from 15 residues. In nucleotides, the CDR3 is TGTGCCAGCAATCAGGGGGCAAGTTTAAGCACTGAAGCTTTCTTT. It is translated as CASNQGASLSTEAFF.

This clone was picked up one time. V usage is TRBV4-3 and J usage is TRBJ1-2, with 7 bases aligning to TRBD1. J gave up 8 bases and V 4 bases, and 19 bases lay outside the gene matches. This CDR3 has 17 amino acids. Germline CDR1 LGHNA, CDR2 YSLEER. In nucleotides, the CDR3 is TGCGCCAGCAGCCTGTTCCGGGACAGCTTCCCCTCGTGGGGCTACACCTTC. Translated, it gives CASSLFRDSFPSWGYTF.

The chain is built from TRBV11-1 and TRBJ1-1, with D unclear. Germline values: CDR1 SGHAT, CDR2 FQDESV (reference sequence). V dropped 5 bases and J dropped 0 bases, with 7 bases sitting between them. CDR3 length: 13 residues. This CDR3 is CASSAVMNTEAFF. CDR3 sequence (DNA): TGTGCCAGCAGCGCGGTGATGAACACTGAAGCTTTCTTT.

The chain employs TRBV5-4 and TRBJ2-7; weak D call: TRBD1 (6 bases). Trimming removed 2 bases at V and 5 bases at J, with 20 bases between. From germline, CDR1 is SGHNT and CDR2 YYREEE (reference sequence). The CDR3 extends over 16 amino acids. CDR3 sequence reads: CASSFFQDRLIDEQYF. DNA of the CDR3: TGTGCCAGCAGCTTCTTTCAGGACAGACTCATAGACGAGCAGTACTTC.

This chain links TRBV6-5 with TRBJ2-7; perhaps TRBD1 as D (5 bases). The CDR3 has 15 amino acids. The germline gives CDR1 MNHEY, CDR2 SVGAGI. Trimming took off 0 bases at V and 4 bases at J, with 13 bases between the two ends. DNA for the CDR3: TGTGCCAGCAGTTACTCGGTCCAGGGTGGTTACGAGCAGTACTTC. This codes for CASSYSVQGGYEQYF.

The J gene is TRBJ2-5, the V gene TRBV19; D is possibly TRBD2 (5 bases). This CDR3 is built from 13 residues. The germline V gene has CDR1 LNHDA and CDR2 SQIVND (reference sequence). The V and J ends lost 3 bases and 4 bases respectively, with 9 bases between them. The CDR3 DNA reads TGTGCCAGTAGTATTGAGGGAACAGAGACCCAGTACTTC. This translates into CASSIEGTETQYF.

The chain couples TRBV4-2 to TRBJ1-3, with D perhaps TRBD1 (5 bases). V was shortened by 0 bases and J by 5 bases, with 14 bases between the two germline ends. CDR3 length: 16 residues. The germline V gene has CDR1 LGHNA and CDR2 YNFKEQ. The CDR3 loop reads CASSQDETASRNTIYF. CDR3 coding DNA: TGTGCCAGCAGCCAAGATGAGACAGCCTCCCGAAACACCATATATTTT.

The chain has TRBV27 and TRBJ1-5, with D unresolved. The ends were cut back, 3 bases at V and 1 base at J, with 10 bases in the middle. CDR3 length: 15 amino acids. The germline V gene has CDR1 MNHEY and CDR2 SMNVEV (reference sequence). The CDR3 bases are TGTGCCAGCAGTTTTACAGCAGGAAGCAATCAGCCCCAGCATTTT. It specifies CASSFTAGSNQPQHF.

The rearrangement links TRBV6-4 to TRBJ1-1; D gene ambiguous. The germline V and J ends were trimmed by 5 bases and 3 bases, with 10 bases remaining between them. This CDR3 spans 13 amino acids. CDR1 and CDR2 (germline): MRHNA, SNTAGT. The DNA for the CDR3 is TGTGCCAGCAGTTTGGAGTGGGACACTGAAGCTTTCTTT. It encodes CASSLEWDTEAFF.

The chain joins TRBV29-1 to TRBJ2-7, with D perhaps matching TRBD1 (6 bases). Trimming took 5 bases from V and 2 from J, leaving 16 bases between them. The CDR3 totals 14 residues. The germline gives CDR1 SQVTM, CDR2 ANQGSEA. The chain's CDR3 is CSVSAPGVTYEQYF. CDR3 nucleotides: TGCAGCGTTTCGGCCCCAGGGGTCACCTACGAGCAGTACTTC.

This chain connects TRBV10-3 to TRBJ2-5; possible D gene TRBD1, 6 bases. V lost 11 bases and J lost 0, with 13 bases in between. CDR1 ENHRY and CDR2 SYGVKD come from the germline V gene. The CDR3 is 13 residues long. CDR3 in amino acids: CAAKQGNQETQYF. The CDR3 DNA follows: TGTGCCGCAAAACAGGGAAACCAAGAGACCCAGTACTTC.

The chain employs TRBV5-1 and TRBJ1-2; 10 bases are shared with TRBD1. The germline CDR1 and CDR2 sequences are SGHRS and YFSETQ. The J segment lost 4 bases and the V segment lost 5 bases, leaving 5 bases of the junction unmatched. The CDR3 has 14 amino acids. CDR3 protein: CASRTGTGAYGYTF. As DNA, the CDR3 is TGCGCCAGCAGGACCGGGACAGGGGCCTATGGCTACACCTTC.

V and J are TRBV27 and TRBJ1-2; D unclear. This CDR3 region has 14 residues. V lost 6 bases to trimming and J lost 0 bases, with 11 bases between them. CDR1 is MNHEY and CDR2 is SMNVEV in the germline V gene (reference sequence). CDR3 sequence reads: CASSSQETNYGYTF. DNA of the CDR3: TGTGCCAGCAGCTCCCAGGAAACTAACTATGGCTACACCTTC.

This clone was seen just once. The V call is TRBV2, the J call TRBJ1-6; D is ambiguous. The CDR3 runs 13 residues. CDR1 is SNHLY, CDR2 FYNNEI, per germline. The germline V and J ends were trimmed by 7 bases and 4 bases, with 8 bases remaining between them. The CDR3 coding sequence is TGTGCCAGCATGAGAGGGTATAATTCACCCCTCCACTTT. It encodes CASMRGYNSPLHF.

This clone was recorded once. The CDR3 loop reads CASSSYTGELFF. The CDR3, as DNA: TGTGCCAGCAGCTCTTACACCGGGGAGCTGTTTTTT. The chain couples TRBV5-6 to TRBJ2-2; no definite D call. CDR1 and CDR2 (germline): SGHDT, YYEEEE. The germline V and J ends were trimmed by 3 bases and 3 bases, with 3 bases remaining between them. The CDR3 runs to 12 residues.

The chain couples TRBV7-8 to TRBJ2-1; 7 bases map to TRBD2. The germline V gene has CDR1 SGHVS and CDR2 FQNEAQ. This CDR3 has 14 amino acids. The trim removed 7 bases at V and 0 bases at J, leaving 3 bases unmatched. The CDR3 loop reads CASMTSPSYNEQFF. DNA of the CDR3: TGTGCCAGCATGACTAGCCCCTCCTACAATGAGCAGTTCTTC.

V usage is TRBV9 and J usage is TRBJ1-1; TRBD1 matches at 7 bases. Per germline, CDR1 SGDLS and CDR2 YYNGEE. With 3 bases clipped from V and 4 bases from J, the junction kept 6 bases outside the gene matches. The CDR3 sequence is 14 residues long. CDR3 DNA: TGTGCCAGCAGCGACCGACAGGGCGCCACTGAAGCTTTCTTT. Translating it yields CASSDRQGATEAFF.

V is TRBV19 and J is TRBJ1-5, with 8 bases that match TRBD1. The V segment lost 3 bases and the J segment 6 bases; nucleotides outside the gene matches: 7. CDR3 length equals 15 residues. Germline V gene lookup returns CDR1 LNHDA and CDR2 SQIVND (reference sequence). CDR3 loop: CASSIPGGAFQPQHF. The CDR3 bases are TGTGCCAGTAGTATTCCAGGGGGCGCTTTTCAGCCCCAGCATTTT. Full variable domain (remainder filled in from reference TRBV19 and TRBJ1-5): DGGITQSPKYLFRKEGQNVTLSCEQNLNHDAMYWYRQDPGQGLRLIYYSQIVNDFQKGDIAEGYSVSREKKESFPLTVTSAQKNPTAFYLCASSIPGGAFQPQHFGDGTRLSIL.

This chain connects TRBV30 to TRBJ2-2; 8 bases match TRBD2. The length of the CDR3 is 15 residues. V lost 2 bases to trimming and J lost 7 bases; unmatched junction nucleotides: 9. The germline gives CDR1 GTSNPN, CDR2 SVGIG (reference sequence). CDR3 nucleotide sequence: TGTGCCTGGAGTAGAATGGGACTAGGCGTCGGGGAGCTGTTTTTT. Its protein is CAWSRMGLGVGELFF.

V usage is TRBV9 and J usage is TRBJ1-4, with TRBD1 matching over 7 bases. Germline V gene lookup returns CDR1 SGDLS and CDR2 YYNGEE. With V trimmed by 3 bases and J by 3 bases, 5 bases remained unmatched. The CDR3 consists of 15 residues. CDR3 amino acids: CASSATDRSNEKLFF. The CDR3 DNA follows: TGTGCCAGCAGCGCAACGGACAGGTCTAATGAAAAACTGTTTTTT. Full variable domain (missing parts from reference TRBV9 and TRBJ1-4): DSGVTQTPKHLITATGQRVTLRCSPRSGDLSVYWYQQSLDQGLQFLIQYYNGEERAKGNILERFSAQQFPDLHSELNLSSLELGDSALYFCASSATDRSNEKLFFGSGTQLSVL.

The CDR3 DNA reads as TGCGCCAGCAGCCAATCAATGGCGGGCCGACAAGAGACCCAGTACTTC. Its protein is CASSQSMAGRQETQYF. The rearrangement joins TRBV4-1 to TRBJ2-5, with a possible D match to TRBD2 (5 bases). V was trimmed by 2 bases and J by 2 bases, leaving 15 bases between them. The length of the CDR3 is 16 residues. The germline gives CDR1 MGHRA, CDR2 YSYEKL.

The gene calls are TRBV11-2 and TRBJ1-2; 7 bases map to TRBD1. The germline V gene encodes CDR1 SGHAT and CDR2 FQNNGV. J lost 3 bases, V lost 4 bases, and 11 bases had no gene match. The CDR3 is made up of 16 amino acids. The CDR3 DNA reads as TGTGCCAGCAGCTCTCAACAGGGGCCAGGAGACTATGGCTACACCTTC. Translating it yields CASSSQQGPGDYGYTF.

V usage is TRBV27 and J usage is TRBJ1-2; TRBD1 matches 9 bases. The CDR3 is 14 amino acids. Trimming cost V 3 bases and J 7 bases; bases outside gene matches: 6. Germline values: CDR1 MNHEY, CDR2 SMNVEV (reference sequence). CDR3 sequence (DNA): TGTGCCAGCAGTTTGGGACAGGGAGCTAGTGGCTACACCTTC. Encoded protein: CASSLGQGASGYTF.

A few counts support this clone. V gene TRBV6-5 combines with J gene TRBJ1-6, with a tentative D call TRBD1 (5 bases). From germline, CDR1 is MNHEY and CDR2 SVGAGI. The CDR3 runs to 14 residues. V lost 6 bases to trimming and J lost 10 bases, with 16 bases between them. The chain's CDR3 is CASRQGSKGSPLHF. The CDR3 nucleotides are TGTGCCAGCAGGCAGGGAAGTAAGGGATCACCCCTCCACTTT.

V gene TRBV6-5 combines with J gene TRBJ2-3; the D gene is possibly TRBD2 (6 bases). Trimming removed 4 bases from V and 11 bases from J, with 10 bases in between. The V gene's germline CDR1 is MNHEY and CDR2 SVGAGI. The CDR3 length is 11 residues. CDR3 amino acids: CASSSLRGQYF. As DNA, the CDR3 is TGTGCCAGCAGTTCTTTGCGGGGGCAGTATTTT.

J is TRBJ2-3 and V is TRBV27; the D gene is possibly TRBD1 (5 bases). Looked up from germline, CDR1 is MNHEY and CDR2 is SMNVEV (reference sequence). V lost 5 bases and J 7 bases, leaving 19 bases between the germline ends. The CDR3 sequence is 15 residues long. The CDR3, as DNA: TGTGCCAGCAGTCCCCCCCAGGGCGCGACGTATACGCAGTATTTT. This gives the protein CASSPPQGATYTQYF.